This T cell receptor beta chain was observed in a study of blood T cell repertoires in COVID-19. In the source study's methods: From reference gene primer amplification, estimates of nucleated cell counts were derived. The table came from immunoSEQ multiplex PCR; TCRdb's copy has only in-frame clones and leaves some out. That table gives V, J and clone size, and the DNA gave D and trimming. The sample carries around 200,000 clones, about 90% recorded once. Symptom resolution, clearance, or two negative PCRs marked donors in Cohort 3 as recovered. The clonotype comes from a man younger than 45 who had recovered from COVID-19. The material sequenced was PBMCs or T cells enriched from blood (not recorded which).

In nucleotides, the CDR3 is TGTGCCAGCAGTTACTCTTCTAGCGGGAGGGGAGGTACGCAGTATTTT. Translation: CASSYSSSGRGGTQYF. The J gene is TRBJ2-3, the V gene TRBV6-5; TRBD2 matches 12 bases. The ends lost 0 bases at V and 8 bases at J; junction bases unmatched: 6. This CDR3 comprises 16 residues. The V gene's germline CDR1 is MNHEY and CDR2 SVGAGI.